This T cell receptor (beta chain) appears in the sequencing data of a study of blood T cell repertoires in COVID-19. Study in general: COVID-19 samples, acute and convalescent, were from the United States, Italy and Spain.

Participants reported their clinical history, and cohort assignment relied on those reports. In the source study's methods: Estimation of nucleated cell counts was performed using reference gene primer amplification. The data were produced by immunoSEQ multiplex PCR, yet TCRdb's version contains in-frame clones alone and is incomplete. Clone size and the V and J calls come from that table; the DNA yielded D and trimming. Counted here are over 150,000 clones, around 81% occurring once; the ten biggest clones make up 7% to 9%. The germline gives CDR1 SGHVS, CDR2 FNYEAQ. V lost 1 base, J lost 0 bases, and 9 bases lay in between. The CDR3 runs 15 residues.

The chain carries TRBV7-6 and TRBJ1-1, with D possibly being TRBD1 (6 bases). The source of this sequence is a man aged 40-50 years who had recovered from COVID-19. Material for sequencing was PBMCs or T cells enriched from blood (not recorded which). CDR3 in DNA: TGTGCCAGCAGCTTAGTCAGGGGTATGAACACTGAAGCTTTCTTT. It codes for CASSLVRGMNTEAFF.